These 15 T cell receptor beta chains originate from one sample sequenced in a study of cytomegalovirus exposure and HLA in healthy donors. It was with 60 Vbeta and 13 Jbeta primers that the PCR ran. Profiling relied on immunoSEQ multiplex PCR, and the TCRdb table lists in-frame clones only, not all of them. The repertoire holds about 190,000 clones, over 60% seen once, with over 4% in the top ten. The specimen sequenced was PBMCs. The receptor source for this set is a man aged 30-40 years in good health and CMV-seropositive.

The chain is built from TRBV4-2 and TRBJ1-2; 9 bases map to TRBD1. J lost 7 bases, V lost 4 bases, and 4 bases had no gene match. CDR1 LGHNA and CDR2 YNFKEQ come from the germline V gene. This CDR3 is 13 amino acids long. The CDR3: CASSPQGAGGYTF. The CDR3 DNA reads TGTGCCAGCAGCCCACAGGGGGCAGGTGGCTACACCTTC.

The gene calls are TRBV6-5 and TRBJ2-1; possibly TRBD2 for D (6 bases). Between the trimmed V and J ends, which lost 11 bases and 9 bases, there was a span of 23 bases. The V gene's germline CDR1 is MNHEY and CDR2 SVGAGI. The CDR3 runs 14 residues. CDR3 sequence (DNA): TGTGCCGTTACCGAGGCGCGGGATAGCAGTGAGCAGTTCTTC. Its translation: CAVTEARDSSEQFF.

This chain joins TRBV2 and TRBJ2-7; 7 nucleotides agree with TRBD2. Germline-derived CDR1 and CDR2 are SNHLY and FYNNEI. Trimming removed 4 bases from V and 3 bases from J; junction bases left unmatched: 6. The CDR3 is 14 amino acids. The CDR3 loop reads CASSGGGMNYEQYF. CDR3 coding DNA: TGTGCCAGCAGTGGGGGGGGGATGAACTACGAGCAGTACTTC.

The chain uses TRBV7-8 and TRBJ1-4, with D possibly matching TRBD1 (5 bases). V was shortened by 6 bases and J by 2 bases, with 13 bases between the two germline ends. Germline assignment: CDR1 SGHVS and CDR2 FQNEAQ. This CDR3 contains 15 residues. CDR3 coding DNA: TGTGCCAGCAGGCTCAGCCGGGGGACTAATGAAAAACTGTTTTTT. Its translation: CASRLSRGTNEKLFF.

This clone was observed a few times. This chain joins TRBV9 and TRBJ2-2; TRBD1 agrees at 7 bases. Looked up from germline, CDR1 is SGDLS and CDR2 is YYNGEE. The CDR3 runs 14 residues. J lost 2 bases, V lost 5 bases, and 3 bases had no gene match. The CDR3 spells CASRGTENTGELFF. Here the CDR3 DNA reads TGTGCCAGCAGGGGGACAGAAAACACCGGGGAGCTGTTTTTT. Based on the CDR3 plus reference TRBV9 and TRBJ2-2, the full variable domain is DSGVTQTPKHLITATGQRVTLRCSPRSGDLSVYWYQQSLDQGLQFLIQYYNGEERAKGNILERFSAQQFPDLHSELNLSSLELGDSALYFCASRGTENTGELFFGEGSRLTVL.

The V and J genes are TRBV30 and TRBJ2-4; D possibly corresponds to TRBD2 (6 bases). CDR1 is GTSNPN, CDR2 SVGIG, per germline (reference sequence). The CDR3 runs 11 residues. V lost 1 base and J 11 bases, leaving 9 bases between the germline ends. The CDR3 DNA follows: TGTGCCTGGAGTGCGGGGGACGTTCAGTACTTC. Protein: CAWSAGDVQYF.

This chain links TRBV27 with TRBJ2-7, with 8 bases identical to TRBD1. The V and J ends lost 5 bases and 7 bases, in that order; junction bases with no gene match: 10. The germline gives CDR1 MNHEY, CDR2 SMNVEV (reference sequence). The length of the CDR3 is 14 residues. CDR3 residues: CASSLRTGMGEQYF. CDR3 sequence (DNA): TGTGCCAGCAGTCTCCGGACAGGGATGGGGGAGCAGTACTTC.

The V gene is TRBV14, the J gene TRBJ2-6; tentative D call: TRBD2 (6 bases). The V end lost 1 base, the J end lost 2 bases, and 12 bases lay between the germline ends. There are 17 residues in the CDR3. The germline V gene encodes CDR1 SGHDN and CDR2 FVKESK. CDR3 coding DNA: TGTGCCAGCAGCCAAGGGGTTTGGGGGGCTGGGGCCAACGTCCTGACTTTC. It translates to CASSQGVWGAGANVLTF.

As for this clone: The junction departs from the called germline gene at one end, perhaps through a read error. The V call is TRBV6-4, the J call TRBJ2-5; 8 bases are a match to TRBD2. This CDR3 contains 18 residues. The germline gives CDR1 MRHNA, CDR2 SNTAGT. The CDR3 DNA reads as TGTGCCGGCAGTGACTTCCCGGCCGGGGGGGGGCCGGACGAGACCCAGTACTTC. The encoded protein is CAGSDFPAGGGPDETQYF.

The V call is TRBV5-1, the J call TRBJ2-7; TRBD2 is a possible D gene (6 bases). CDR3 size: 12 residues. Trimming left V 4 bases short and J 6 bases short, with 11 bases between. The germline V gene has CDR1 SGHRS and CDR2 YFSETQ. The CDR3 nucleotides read TGCGCCAGCAGCCCGGAGGGATTCGAGCAGTACTTC. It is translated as CASSPEGFEQYF.

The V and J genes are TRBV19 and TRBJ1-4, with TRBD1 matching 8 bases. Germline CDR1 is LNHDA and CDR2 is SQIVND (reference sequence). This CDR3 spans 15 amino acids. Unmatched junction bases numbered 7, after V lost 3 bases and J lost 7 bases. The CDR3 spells CASSMGDRWSEKLFF. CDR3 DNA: TGTGCCAGTAGTATGGGGGACAGGTGGAGTGAAAAACTGTTTTTT.

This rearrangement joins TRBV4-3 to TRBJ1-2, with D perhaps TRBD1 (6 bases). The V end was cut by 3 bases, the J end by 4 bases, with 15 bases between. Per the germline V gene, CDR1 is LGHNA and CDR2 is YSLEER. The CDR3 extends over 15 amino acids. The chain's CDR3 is CASSHGGPGAYGYTF. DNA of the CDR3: TGCGCCAGCAGCCACGGGGGGCCAGGGGCCTATGGCTACACCTTC.

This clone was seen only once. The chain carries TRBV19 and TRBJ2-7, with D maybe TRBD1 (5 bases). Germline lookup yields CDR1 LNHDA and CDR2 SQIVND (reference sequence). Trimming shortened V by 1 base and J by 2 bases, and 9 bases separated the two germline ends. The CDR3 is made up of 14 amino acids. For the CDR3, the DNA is TGTGCCAGTAGTATAGCGAAGGGGACCTACGAGCAGTACTTC. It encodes CASSIAKGTYEQYF.

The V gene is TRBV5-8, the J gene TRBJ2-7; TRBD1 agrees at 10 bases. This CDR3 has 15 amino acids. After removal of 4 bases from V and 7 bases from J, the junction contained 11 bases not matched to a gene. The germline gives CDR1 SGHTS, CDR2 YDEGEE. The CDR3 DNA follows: TGTGCCAGCAGCCTCCCCGGGACAGGGGCGGAAGAGCAGTACTTC. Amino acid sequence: CASSLPGTGAEEQYF.

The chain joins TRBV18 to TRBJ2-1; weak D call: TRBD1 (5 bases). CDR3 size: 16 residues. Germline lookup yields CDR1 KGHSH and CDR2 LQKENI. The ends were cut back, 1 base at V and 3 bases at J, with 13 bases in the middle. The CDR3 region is CASSPLGQGFYNEQFF. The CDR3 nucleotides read TGTGCCAGCTCACCACTGGGGCAGGGATTCTACAATGAGCAGTTCTTC.